A single sample gave rise to the 15 T cell receptor beta chains below, sequenced in a study of CD8+CD57+ T cells in acquired aplastic anemia (dated 2018 in TCRdb). Sequencing relied on an Illumina HiSeq 2000. Profiling of TCR beta VDJ combinations and CDR3 sequences used genomic DNA as the template. The raw public data were reprocessed by TCRdb itself: fastp quality trimming at Q25, MiXCR clonotype calling, in-frame beta chains only. Rows with one shared CDR3 protein collapse into an entry with the most common genes and DNA. The sample data list 400,000 to 500,000 distinct CDR3 sequences, and 65% to 75% of these were observed just once. 4% of the sample is in the top ten clones. The specimen sequenced was sorted CD4+, CD8+, or CD8+CD57+ T cells (not recorded which) from PBMCs. The origin of the receptors is a human donor in good health, serving as a control.

This clonotype has only one observation. As the CDR3 is not closed by the conserved phenylalanine or tryptophan, this likely results from a read error. No DNA is shown, since the ends of the CDR3 on it are uncertain; the CDR3 is the one TCRdb lists. This CDR3 reads CASSLSGVADEQY. The chain combines TRBV7-3 with TRBJ2-7; the DNA was not used to check the table's D call, TRBD2. Germline CDR1 reads SGHTA; CDR2 reads FQGTGA. With termini counted, the CDR3 has 13 amino acids.

This clonotype was found many times. The V gene is TRBV5-8, the J gene TRBJ1-2; no clear D. The germline CDR1 and CDR2 sequences are SGHTS and YDEGEE. This CDR3 has 12 residues. The V end was cut by 5 bases, the J end by 0 bases, with 5 bases between. The CDR3 sequence is CASSRANYGYTF. CDR3 nucleotide sequence: TGTGCCAGCAGTCGGGCTAACTATGGCTACACCTTC.

In this sample, this clonotype turned up many times. This may stem from a read error, because a much larger clone lies one nucleotide away. The DNA of the CDR3 is TGCAGCGGCCTACGGGGGCACACTGAAGCTTTCTTT. It yields the protein CSGLRGHTEAFF. V and J are TRBV29-1 and TRBJ1-1; D may be TRBD1 (6 bases). Trimming stripped 7 bases from V and 3 bases from J, with 12 bases between. The CDR3 is 12 residues long. Germline-derived CDR1 and CDR2 are SQVTM and ANQGSEA.

The chain carries TRBV24-1 and TRBJ2-1; D is uncertain. This CDR3 has 12 residues. Deletions cut 3 bases from V and 11 bases from J, with 10 bases between. Per the germline V gene, CDR1 is KGHDR and CDR2 is SFDVKD. CDR3 loop: CATSDPNDKQFF. CDR3 nucleotides: TGTGCCACCAGTGATCCAAATGACAAGCAGTTCTTC.

Regarding this clonotype: This may be a read error: a much more frequent sequence differs by one nucleotide. Here the CDR3 DNA reads TGTGCCAGCAGGCGGGACGTCCAAGAGACCCAGTACTTC. Translation: CASRRDVQETQYF. This rearrangement joins TRBV7-2 to TRBJ2-5; tentative D call: TRBD2 (6 bases). The CDR3 has 13 amino acids. In germline, CDR1 is SGHTA, CDR2 FQGNSA. V lost 6 bases to trimming and J lost 1 base, with 9 bases between them.

The rearrangement links TRBV11-2 to TRBJ2-5; 8 bases align to TRBD1. Germline V gene sequence: CDR1 SGHAT, CDR2 FQNNGV. The CDR3 is 17 residues long. Unmatched junction bases numbered 15, after V lost 4 bases and J lost 5 bases. The CDR3 bases are TGTGCCAGCAGCTCAGGCCCTGCAAGAACAGGGGGGGAGACCCAGTACTTC. It translates to CASSSGPARTGGETQYF.

There are many counts of this clonotype. The chain links TRBV12-3 or TRBV12-4 to TRBJ2-7; TRBD1 matches 9 bases. This CDR3 has 16 residues. Trimming removed 1 base from V and 5 bases from J; junction bases left unmatched: 9. The CDR3 spells CASSLVRGTGPHEQYF. DNA for the CDR3: TGTGCCAGCAGTTTAGTCAGAGGGACAGGGCCCCACGAGCAGTACTTC.

V is TRBV5-5 and J is TRBJ2-5, with D possibly TRBD1 on 6 matching bases. Trimming left V 1 base short and J 5 bases short, with 15 bases between. The CDR3 consists of 15 residues. Germline V gene sequence: CDR1 SGHKS, CDR2 YYEKEE (reference sequence). CDR3 nucleotide sequence: TGTGCCAGCAGCTTGCGGACAGAAGGTCGGGAGACCCAGTACTTC. This translates into CASSLRTEGRETQYF.

This clonotype was counted only a few times. V gene TRBV20-1 combines with J gene TRBJ1-2; possibly TRBD1 for D (6 bases). The CDR3 has 12 residues. The V end lost 3 bases, the J end lost 8 bases, and 13 bases lay between the germline ends. Germline V CDR1 and CDR2: DFQATT, SNEGSKA (reference sequence). CDR3 in DNA: TGCAGTGCTAGCAGACAGGAGCGAGGCTACACCTTC. Translation: CSASRQERGYTF.

There are many counts of this clonotype. The genes are TRBV29-1 and TRBJ2-7; 11 bases fit TRBD1. The CDR3 consists of 12 residues. The germline CDR1 and CDR2 sequences are SQVTM and ANQGSEA. The V and J ends lost 7 bases and 7 bases, in that order; junction bases with no gene match: 6. DNA of the CDR3: TGCAGCGCAGGACAGGGGGCGGTTGAGCAGTACTTC. Translated: CSAGQGAVEQYF.

This clonotype was found many times. DNA of the CDR3: TGCAGTACAACTGCGGGGTCTGGAAACACCATATATTTT. Protein: CSTTAGSGNTIYF. The V and J genes are TRBV20-1 and TRBJ1-3; the D is unclear. CDR3 length equals 13 residues. The V and J ends lost 8 bases and 1 base respectively, with 12 bases between them. The germline CDR1 and CDR2 sequences are DFQATT and SNEGSKA (reference sequence).

CDR3 in amino acids: CASSLDRHVTQYF. CDR3 in DNA: TGTGCCAGCAGCTTGGACAGGCACGTGACCCAGTACTTC. V is TRBV5-4 and J is TRBJ2-5, with D perhaps TRBD1 (5 bases). The V gene lost 0 bases and the J gene lost 7 bases, with 10 bases spanning the gap. This CDR3 is 13 amino acids long. The germline V gene has CDR1 SGHNT and CDR2 YYREEE (reference sequence).

This clonotype was seen many times. The rearrangement links TRBV20-1 to TRBJ1-1; no clear D. The CDR3 covers 11 residues. The germline V gene encodes CDR1 DFQATT and CDR2 SNEGSKA (reference sequence). Between the trimmed V and J ends, which lost 0 bases and 9 bases, there was a span of 8 bases. CDR3 region: CSARDEGQAFF. The DNA of the CDR3 is TGCAGTGCTAGAGATGAAGGGCAAGCTTTCTTT.

The V gene is TRBV7-6, the J gene TRBJ1-3; tentative D call: TRBD1 (5 bases). Deletions cut 0 bases from V and 0 bases from J, with 12 bases between. Germline CDR1 and CDR2: SGHVS and FNYEAQ. The CDR3 runs to 17 residues. Here the CDR3 DNA reads TGTGCCAGCAGCTTAGCCCCTCAGGGCTTCTCTGGAAACACCATATATTTT. It is translated as CASSLAPQGFSGNTIYF.

The chain uses TRBV5-4 and TRBJ1-2; unclear D gene. Germline assignment: CDR1 SGHNT and CDR2 YYREEE (reference sequence). With 0 bases removed from V and 2 bases from J, the gap between germline ends came to 5 bases. The CDR3 runs to 13 residues. CDR3 amino acids: CASSLVRNYGYTF. In DNA form, the CDR3 reads TGTGCCAGCAGCTTGGTTCGGAACTATGGCTACACCTTC.